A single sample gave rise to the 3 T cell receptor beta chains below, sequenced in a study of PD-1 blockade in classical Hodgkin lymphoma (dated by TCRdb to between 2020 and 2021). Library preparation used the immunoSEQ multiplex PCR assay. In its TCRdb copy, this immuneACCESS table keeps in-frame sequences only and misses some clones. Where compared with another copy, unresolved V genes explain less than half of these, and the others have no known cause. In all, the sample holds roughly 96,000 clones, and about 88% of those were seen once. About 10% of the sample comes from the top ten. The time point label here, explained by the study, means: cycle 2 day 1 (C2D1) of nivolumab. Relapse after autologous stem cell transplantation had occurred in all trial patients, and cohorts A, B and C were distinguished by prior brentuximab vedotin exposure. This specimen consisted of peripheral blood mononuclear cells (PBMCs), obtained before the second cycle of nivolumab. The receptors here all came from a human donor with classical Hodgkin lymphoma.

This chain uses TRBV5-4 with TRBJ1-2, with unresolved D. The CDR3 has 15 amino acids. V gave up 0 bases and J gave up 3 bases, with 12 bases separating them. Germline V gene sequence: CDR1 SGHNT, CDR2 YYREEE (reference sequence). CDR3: CASSLGPGLDYGYTF. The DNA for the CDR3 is TGTGCCAGCAGCTTGGGCCCGGGGTTGGACTATGGCTACACCTTC.

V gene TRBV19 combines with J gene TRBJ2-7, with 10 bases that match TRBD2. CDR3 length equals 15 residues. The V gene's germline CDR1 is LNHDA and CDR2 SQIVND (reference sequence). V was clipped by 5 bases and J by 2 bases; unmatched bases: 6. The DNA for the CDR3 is TGTGCCAGTAGTCCCTTAGCGGGGGGCACCTACGAGCAGTACTTC. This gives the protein CASSPLAGGTYEQYF.

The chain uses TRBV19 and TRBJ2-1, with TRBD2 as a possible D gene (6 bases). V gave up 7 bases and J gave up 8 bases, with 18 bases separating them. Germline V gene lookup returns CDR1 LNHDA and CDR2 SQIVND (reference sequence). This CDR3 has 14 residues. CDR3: CASKWGGNLDEQFF. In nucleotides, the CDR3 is TGTGCCAGTAAATGGGGCGGGAACCTCGATGAGCAGTTCTTC. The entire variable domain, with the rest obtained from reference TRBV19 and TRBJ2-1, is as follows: DGGITQSPKYLFRKEGQNVTLSCEQNLNHDAMYWYRQDPGQGLRLIYYSQIVNDFQKGDIAEGYSVSREKKESFPLTVTSAQKNPTAFYLCASKWGGNLDEQFFGPGTRLTVL.